Listed here are 30 T cell receptor beta chains from one sample, sequenced in a study of T cell responses to AZD1222 COVID-19 vaccine. Profiled with immunoSEQ multiplex PCR; TCRdb holds only in-frame clones, not every one. Of approximately 70,000 clones detected, approximately 80% appear once; the ten largest clones hold less than 6.5%. The source was peripheral blood, collected on day 0 of AZD1222 vaccination. These TCRs come from an adult in good health.

The V call is TRBV19, the J call TRBJ2-2; no clear D gene. The V and J ends lost 3 bases and 2 bases respectively, with 10 bases between them. The CDR3 length is 15 residues. CDR1 is LNHDA and CDR2 is SQIVND in the germline V gene (reference sequence). The CDR3 is CASSMRGDNTGELFF. The CDR3 nucleotides are TGTGCCAGTAGTATGAGAGGAGATAACACCGGGGAGCTGTTTTTT. Looking up the rest from reference TRBV19 and TRBJ2-2 gives the full variable domain: DGGITQSPKYLFRKEGQNVTLSCEQNLNHDAMYWYRQDPGQGLRLIYYSQIVNDFQKGDIAEGYSVSREKKESFPLTVTSAQKNPTAFYLCASSMRGDNTGELFFGEGSRLTVL.

The chain is built from TRBV28 and TRBJ1-2, with D possibly matching TRBD1 (5 bases). The CDR3 is 14 residues long. V lost 9 bases to trimming and J lost 4 bases, with 18 bases between them. Looked up from germline, CDR1 is MDHEN and CDR2 is SYDVKM. CDR3 amino acids: CASTLTGISYGYTF. The DNA for the CDR3 is TGTGCCAGTACCTTAACAGGTATCAGCTATGGCTACACCTTC.

The rearrangement joins TRBV5-4 to TRBJ2-2; no clear D. The CDR3 has 15 residues. Trimming took 2 bases from V and 1 from J, leaving 9 bases between them. Looked up from germline, CDR1 is SGHNT and CDR2 is YYREEE (reference sequence). This CDR3 reads CASSFAKGNTGELFF. The CDR3 DNA sequence: TGTGCCAGCAGCTTTGCTAAAGGGAACACCGGGGAGCTGTTTTTT.

The chain couples TRBV5-1 to TRBJ1-6; 8 bases fit TRBD1. Per the germline V gene, CDR1 is SGHRS and CDR2 is YFSETQ. The CDR3 is 14 residues long. J gave up 13 bases and V 4 bases, and 10 bases lay outside the gene matches. CDR3 in amino acids: CASSVGQGVSPLHF. CDR3 coding DNA: TGCGCCAGCAGCGTCGGACAGGGCGTTTCGCCCCTCCACTTT.

V and J are TRBV11-2 and TRBJ2-7; D assignment may be TRBD1 or TRBD2 (5 bases each). CDR1 SGHAT and CDR2 FQNNGV come from the germline V gene. CDR3 length equals 14 residues. V lost 5 bases, J lost 2 bases, and 13 bases lay in between. The CDR3 loop is CASSEPRETYEQYF. For the CDR3, the DNA is TGTGCCAGCAGCGAACCCAGGGAGACCTACGAGCAGTACTTC.

This clone showed up just once. This sequence joins TRBV7-9 and TRBJ1-1; no firm D call. CDR1 is SEHNR and CDR2 is FQNEAQ in the germline V gene (reference sequence). Trimming removed 5 bases from V and 4 bases from J, with 14 bases in between. There are 14 residues in the CDR3. Written as DNA, the CDR3 is TGTGCCAGCAGCCCAATGGGCCAGGCCACTGAAGCTTTCTTT. It specifies CASSPMGQATEAFF. The full variable domain, with the rest looked up from reference TRBV7-9 and TRBJ1-1, is DTGVSQNPRHKITKRGQNVTFRCDPISEHNRLYWYRQTLGQGPEFLTYFQNEAQLEKSRLLSDRFSAERPKGSFSTLEIQRTEQGDSAMYLCASSPMGQATEAFFGQGTRLTVV.

The chain employs TRBV10-2 and TRBJ1-2; D is perhaps TRBD1 (5 bases). The germline V gene has CDR1 WSHSY and CDR2 SAAADI. Trimming shortened V by 3 bases and J by 4 bases, and 12 bases separated the two germline ends. The CDR3 length is 14 residues. CDR3 protein: CASSDEGRGYGYTF. The CDR3 DNA sequence: TGCGCCAGCAGTGATGAGGGACGGGGCTATGGCTACACCTTC.

This chain uses TRBV5-6 with TRBJ1-5; tentative D call: TRBD1 (5 bases). The length of the CDR3 is 13 residues. V dropped 4 bases and J dropped 6 bases, with 11 bases sitting between them. Germline V lookup: CDR1 SGHDT, CDR2 YYEEEE. CDR3 region: CASSARGSQPQHF. DNA of the CDR3: TGTGCCAGCAGCGCGCGGGGGAGTCAGCCCCAGCATTTT. Based on the CDR3 plus reference TRBV5-6 and TRBJ1-5, the full variable domain is DAGVTQSPTHLIKTRGQQVTLRCSPKSGHDTVSWYQQALGQGPQFIFQYYEEEERQRGNFPDRFSGHQFPNYSSELNVNALLLGDSALYLCASSARGSQPQHFGDGTRLSIL.

V gene TRBV6-5 combines with J gene TRBJ1-2; the match to TRBD1 covers 9 bases. The J segment lost 7 bases and the V segment lost 0 bases, leaving 3 bases of the junction unmatched. The CDR3 contains 14 residues. Germline lookup yields CDR1 MNHEY and CDR2 SVGAGI. CDR3 bases: TGTGCCAGCAGTTACTCAACAGGGGGCAGTGGCTACACCTTC. Its protein is CASSYSTGGSGYTF.

The CDR3 DNA follows: TGTGCCAGCAGTTACTCGTACCAAGAGACCCAGTACTTC. This encodes CASSYSYQETQYF. V and J are TRBV6-6 and TRBJ2-5, with D unclear. This CDR3 contains 13 residues. V was shortened by 0 bases and J by 0 bases, with 2 bases between the two germline ends. Germline values: CDR1 MNHNY, CDR2 SVGAGI (reference sequence).

The chain combines TRBV6-5 with TRBJ1-6, with D possibly TRBD1 on 5 matching bases. Trimming left V 7 bases short and J 6 bases short, with 13 bases between. The CDR3 has 14 amino acids. CDR1 and CDR2 from the germline V gene are MNHEY and SVGAGI. The DNA of the CDR3 is TGTGCCAGCAAGGCGGGACTGCTTAATTCACCCCTCCACTTT. Translation: CASKAGLLNSPLHF.

The V call is TRBV19, the J call TRBJ2-1, with D perhaps TRBD1 (6 bases). The CDR3 runs to 15 residues. CDR1 is LNHDA and CDR2 is SQIVND in the germline V gene (reference sequence). The V and J ends lost 5 bases and 5 bases respectively, with 16 bases between them. The chain's CDR3 is CASSPAGAINNEQFF. DNA of the CDR3: TGTGCCAGTAGTCCGGCAGGGGCGATAAACAATGAGCAGTTCTTC.

J is TRBJ2-5 and V is TRBV6-5, with TRBD1 identical over 7 bases. The CDR3 has 13 residues. The junction had 4 bases not matched to a gene; V was cut back by 6 bases and J by 3 bases. Germline V gene sequence: CDR1 MNHEY, CDR2 SVGAGI. The CDR3 DNA reads as TGTGCCAGCAGCATGCAGGGGGAAGAGACCCAGTACTTC. Its translation is CASSMQGEETQYF.

J is TRBJ1-3 and V is TRBV9; D not resolved. The V end was cut by 7 bases, the J end by 4 bases, with 3 bases between. The CDR3 is made up of 10 amino acids. Germline values: CDR1 SGDLS, CDR2 YYNGEE. The CDR3 nucleotides are TGTGCCAGCGGGGGAAACACCATATATTTT. Residues: CASGGNTIYF. Variable domain in full (rest from reference TRBV9 and TRBJ1-3): DSGVTQTPKHLITATGQRVTLRCSPRSGDLSVYWYQQSLDQGLQFLIQYYNGEERAKGNILERFSAQQFPDLHSELNLSSLELGDSALYFCASGGNTIYFGEGSWLTVV.

This chain joins TRBV11-2 and TRBJ2-7, with 8 positions matching TRBD2. The CDR3 loop spans 14 amino acids. Germline loops: CDR1 SGHAT, CDR2 FQNNGV. V lost 5 bases to trimming and J lost 5 bases; unmatched junction nucleotides: 8. The DNA of the CDR3 is TGTGCCAGCAGCCCCTTACGGGGGGGCCACGAGCAGTACTTC. Residues: CASSPLRGGHEQYF.

DNA of the CDR3: TGTGCCAGCAGTTACAGGGGTGCAACGATCTATGGCTACACCTTC. This encodes CASSYRGATIYGYTF. The chain carries TRBV3-1 (or the pseudogene TRBV3-2) and TRBJ1-2, with 7 bases lining up with TRBD1. The CDR3 runs 15 residues. The V segment lost 6 bases and the J segment 4 bases; nucleotides outside the gene matches: 11. Germline V gene lookup returns CDR1 LGHDT and CDR2 YNNKEL (reference sequence).

This chain links TRBV12-3 or TRBV12-4 with TRBJ1-2; D is undetermined. Deletions cut 3 bases from V and 4 bases from J, with 9 bases between. This CDR3 is built from 13 residues. For the CDR3, the DNA is TGTGCCAGCAGTTTCGGCTCAAGCTATGGCTACACCTTC. Translating it yields CASSFGSSYGYTF.

The chain uses TRBV29-1 and TRBJ1-2; possibly TRBD1 for D (6 bases). The CDR3 runs to 13 residues. CDR1 is SQVTM and CDR2 is ANQGSEA in the germline V gene. V lost 4 bases and J lost 8, with 17 bases in between. The CDR3: CSVGTGTLRGYTF. The CDR3 DNA reads TGCAGCGTTGGAACAGGGACCCTCCGGGGCTACACCTTC.

The V and J genes are TRBV6-2 or TRBV6-3 and TRBJ2-5; D is unresolved. V was shortened by 3 bases and J by 4 bases, with 3 bases between the two germline ends. Germline lookup yields CDR1 MNHEY and CDR2 SVGEGT. CDR3 size: 11 residues. CDR3 region: CASSYVETQYF. For the CDR3, the DNA is TGTGCCAGCAGTTATGTAGAGACCCAGTACTTC.

The chain is built from TRBV5-6 and TRBJ2-7; perhaps TRBD2 as D (5 bases). The CDR3 consists of 12 residues. Trimming removed 0 bases from V and 6 bases from J, with 7 bases in between. Germline V CDR1 and CDR2: SGHDT, YYEEEE. The CDR3 DNA is TGTGCCAGCAGCTTGGGGAGGTCCGAGCAGTACTTC. Translating it yields CASSLGRSEQYF.

This rearrangement joins TRBV19 to TRBJ1-4, with D unclear. Trimming removed 3 bases from V and 0 bases from J, with 8 bases in between. CDR1 and CDR2 from the germline V gene are LNHDA and SQIVND (reference sequence). The CDR3 has 15 residues. In nucleotides, the CDR3 is TGTGCCAGTAGTATTAGGGTTGCAACTAATGAAAAACTGTTTTTT. The encoded protein is CASSIRVATNEKLFF.

The DNA of the CDR3 is TGTGCCAGCAGCCCCCGGACAGGACCAATCTATAATTCACCCCTCCACTTT. Translation: CASSPRTGPIYNSPLHF. This chain uses TRBV11-3 with TRBJ1-6; 7 bases match TRBD1. The CDR3 runs 17 residues. CDR1 and CDR2 (germline): SGHNT, YENEEA. V dropped 5 bases and J dropped 3; count of bases not matched to a gene: 10.

V is TRBV24-1 and J is TRBJ1-1, with D unresolved. The V end was cut by 2 bases, the J end by 0 bases, with 9 bases between. The length of the CDR3 is 15 residues. Per germline, CDR1 KGHDR and CDR2 SFDVKD. Here the CDR3 reads CATSDSQDLNTEAFF. The CDR3 DNA reads TGTGCCACCAGTGATTCCCAGGATCTGAACACTGAAGCTTTCTTT.

To note about this clone: Other DNA sequences within the sample encode an identical CDR3. V usage is TRBV19 and J usage is TRBJ2-7, with TRBD2 as a possible D gene (6 bases). Trimming stripped 5 bases from V and 2 bases from J, with 7 bases between. This CDR3 spans 12 amino acids. Germline V gene data show CDR1 as LNHDA and CDR2 as SQIVND (reference sequence). This CDR3 is CASSPGAYEQYF. As DNA, the CDR3 is TGTGCCAGTAGTCCGGGGGCCTACGAGCAGTACTTC.

The chain recombines TRBV5-4 with TRBJ1-5; TRBD1 might be the D (6 bases). V lost 2 bases, J lost 1 base, and 10 bases lay in between. This CDR3 has 15 amino acids. Germline loops: CDR1 SGHNT, CDR2 YYREEE (reference sequence). The CDR3 region is CASSLGGWSNQPQHF. The CDR3 region has the DNA TGTGCCAGCAGCTTAGGGGGTTGGAGCAATCAGCCCCAGCATTTT. Drawing the rest from reference TRBV5-4 and TRBJ1-5, the complete variable domain is ETGVTQSPTHLIKTRGQQVTLRCSSQSGHNTVSWYQQALGQGPQFIFQYYREEENGRGNFPPRFSGLQFPNYSSELNVNALELDDSALYLCASSLGGWSNQPQHFGDGTRLSIL.

This clone was picked up a small number of times. This sequence joins TRBV7-9 and TRBJ2-2, with a possible D match to TRBD2 (5 bases). Germline V gene lookup returns CDR1 SEHNR and CDR2 FQNEAQ (reference sequence). This CDR3 comprises 15 residues. Trimming stripped 5 bases from V and 6 bases from J, with 16 bases between. This chain's CDR3 is CASSPVAHGPGELFF. The CDR3 nucleotides read TGTGCCAGCAGCCCGGTAGCGCATGGTCCCGGGGAGCTGTTTTTT.

For this clone: The germline gene is not matched at one end of the junction; a read error may be the cause. V is TRBV7-7 and J is TRBJ1-3; tentatively, D is TRBD1 (5 bases). Germline V lookup: CDR1 SSHAT, CDR2 FNYEAQ (reference sequence). The CDR3 sequence is 15 residues long. Here the CDR3 DNA reads TGTGCTAGCAGCCCCCAGCAGGGCTCTGGAAACACCATATATTTT. Translating gives CASSPQQGSGNTIYF.

The chain recombines TRBV25-1 with TRBJ2-7, with D perhaps assigned TRBD1 or TRBD2 (5 bases each). The CDR3 loop spans 13 amino acids. V was shortened by 3 bases and J by 3 bases, with 9 bases between the two germline ends. The germline V gene has CDR1 MGHDK and CDR2 SYGVNS. The CDR3 reads CASSDGTFYEQYF. CDR3 in DNA: TGTGCCAGCAGTGATGGGACCTTCTACGAGCAGTACTTC.

This clone came up a few times. CDR3: CASSHRVGESPLHF. In nucleotides, the CDR3 is TGTGCCAGCAGCCACCGGGTCGGGGAATCACCCCTCCACTTT. The J gene is TRBJ1-6, the V gene TRBV3-1 (or the pseudogene TRBV3-2); unclear D gene. Trimming took off 3 bases at V and 10 bases at J, with 13 bases between the two ends. Germline-derived CDR1 and CDR2 are LGHDT and YNNKEL (reference sequence). The CDR3 length is 14 residues.

This chain's CDR3 is CASSLFRQGSYNEQFF. CDR3 nucleotide sequence: TGTGCCAGCAGCTTATTTAGACAGGGCTCCTACAATGAGCAGTTCTTC. The chain recombines TRBV7-3 with TRBJ2-1; the match to TRBD1 covers 7 bases. This CDR3 region has 16 residues. The V gene end was trimmed by 2 bases and the J gene end by 0 bases; junction bases not matched to a gene: 4. Looked up from germline, CDR1 is SGHTA and CDR2 is FQGTGA.